These T cell receptor beta chains were read from a single sample in a study of T cell changes during pregnancy in multiple sclerosis. Method: immunoSEQ multiplex PCR; TCRdb's copy keeps in-frame clones and lacks some. The sample lists 37,000 or so clones, roughly 94% occurring once. The starting material was peripheral blood, obtained in the third trimester of pregnancy. These receptors originate from a female donor with multiple sclerosis, enrolled in a pregnancy study. CDR3s include the opening cysteine and the closing phenylalanine or tryptophan. The D gene is left open where the match is weak.

D | V | CDR3
TRBD1 | TRBV27 | CASSSISGTGITGELFF
TRBD2 | TRBV18 | CASSPLAGGETGELFF
. | TRBV7-9 | CASSLTLGRGENYNEQFF
. | TRBV7-6 | CASSSYRNTEAFF
TRBD1 | TRBV5-5 | CASSGGTGVNSPLHF
. | TRBV4-2 | CASSQEGGGADEQFF
. | TRBV2 | CASTTYNSPLHF
TRBD2 | TRBV10-3 | CATGPGLALYNEQFF
TRBD2 | TRBV7-9 | CASSLAFSGNEQYF
. | TRBV5-4 | CASSSQGPQETQYF
TRBD1 | TRBV5-4 | CASSSQGPNTEAFF
. | TRBV7-2 | CASSLGGTSPLHF
. | TRBV5-5 | CASSLFGHDTEAFF
. | TRBV25-1 | CASSEDSNEKLFF
. | TRBV6-1 | CASSESLGDGTEAFF